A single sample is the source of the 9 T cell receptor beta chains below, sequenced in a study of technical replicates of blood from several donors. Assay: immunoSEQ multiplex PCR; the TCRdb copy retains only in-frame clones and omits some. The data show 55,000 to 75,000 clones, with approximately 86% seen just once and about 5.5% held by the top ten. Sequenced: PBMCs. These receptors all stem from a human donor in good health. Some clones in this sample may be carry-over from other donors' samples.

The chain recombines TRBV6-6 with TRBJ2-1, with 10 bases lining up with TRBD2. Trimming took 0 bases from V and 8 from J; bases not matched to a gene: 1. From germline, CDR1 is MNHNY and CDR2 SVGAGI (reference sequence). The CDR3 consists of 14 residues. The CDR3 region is CASSYSGTSDEQFF. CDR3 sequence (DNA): TGTGCCAGCAGTTACTCTGGGACTAGCGATGAGCAGTTCTTC.

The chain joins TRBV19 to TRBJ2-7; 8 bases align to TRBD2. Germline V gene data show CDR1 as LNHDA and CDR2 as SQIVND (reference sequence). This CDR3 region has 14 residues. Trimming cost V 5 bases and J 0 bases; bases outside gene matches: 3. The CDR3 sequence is CASSSGGGSYEQYF. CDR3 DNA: TGTGCCAGTAGTTCCGGGGGGGGCTCCTACGAGCAGTACTTC.

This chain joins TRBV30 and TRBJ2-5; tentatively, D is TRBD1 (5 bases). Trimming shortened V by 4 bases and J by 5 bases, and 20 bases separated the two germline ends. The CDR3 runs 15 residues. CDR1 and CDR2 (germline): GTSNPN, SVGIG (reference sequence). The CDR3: CAWTQDTSIRETQYF. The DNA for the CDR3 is TGTGCCTGGACTCAGGACACCTCGATAAGGGAGACCCAGTACTTC.

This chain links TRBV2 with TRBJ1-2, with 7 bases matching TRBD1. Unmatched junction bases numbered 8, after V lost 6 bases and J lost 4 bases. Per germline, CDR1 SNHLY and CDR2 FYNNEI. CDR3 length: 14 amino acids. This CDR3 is CASRGTAESYGYTF. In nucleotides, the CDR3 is TGTGCCAGCAGGGGGACAGCCGAATCCTATGGCTACACCTTC.

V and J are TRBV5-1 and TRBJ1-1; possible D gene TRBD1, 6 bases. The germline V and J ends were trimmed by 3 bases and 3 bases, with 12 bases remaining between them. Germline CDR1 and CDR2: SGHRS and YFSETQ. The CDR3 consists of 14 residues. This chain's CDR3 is CASSSPGGYTEAFF. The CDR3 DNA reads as TGCGCCAGCAGCTCCCCGGGGGGCTACACTGAAGCTTTCTTT.

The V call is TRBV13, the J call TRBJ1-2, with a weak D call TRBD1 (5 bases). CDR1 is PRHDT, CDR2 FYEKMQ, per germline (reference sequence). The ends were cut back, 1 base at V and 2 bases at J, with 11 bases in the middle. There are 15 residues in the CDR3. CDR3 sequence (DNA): TGTGCCAGCAGCTTAGAGGGGCAGGCGAACTATGGCTACACCTTC. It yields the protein CASSLEGQANYGYTF.

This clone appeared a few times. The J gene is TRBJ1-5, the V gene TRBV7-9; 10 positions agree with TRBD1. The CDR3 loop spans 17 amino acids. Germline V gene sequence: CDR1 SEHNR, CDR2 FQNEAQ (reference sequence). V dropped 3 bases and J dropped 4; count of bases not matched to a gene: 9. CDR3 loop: CASSFWVGTGENQPQHF. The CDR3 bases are TGTGCCAGCAGCTTTTGGGTCGGGACAGGGGAAAATCAGCCCCAGCATTTT.

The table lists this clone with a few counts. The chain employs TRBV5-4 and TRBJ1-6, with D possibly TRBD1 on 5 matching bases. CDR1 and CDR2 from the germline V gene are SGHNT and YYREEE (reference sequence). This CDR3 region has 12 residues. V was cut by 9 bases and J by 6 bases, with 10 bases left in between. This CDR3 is CATKTANSPLHF. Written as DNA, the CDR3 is TGTGCCACGAAGACAGCTAATTCACCCCTCCACTTT.

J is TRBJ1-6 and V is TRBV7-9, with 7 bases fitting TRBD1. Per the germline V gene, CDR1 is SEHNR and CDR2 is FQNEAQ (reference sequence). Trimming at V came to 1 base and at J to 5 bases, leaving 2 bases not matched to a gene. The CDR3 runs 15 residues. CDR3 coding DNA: TGTGCCAGCAGCTTAGGGGACAGAGATAATTCACCCCTCCACTTT. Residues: CASSLGDRDNSPLHF. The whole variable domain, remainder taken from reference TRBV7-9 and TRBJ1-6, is DTGVSQNPRHKITKRGQNVTFRCDPISEHNRLYWYRQTLGQGPEFLTYFQNEAQLEKSRLLSDRFSAERPKGSFSTLEIQRTEQGDSAMYLCASSLGDRDNSPLHFGNGTRLTVT.